This TCR beta chain was found in a study of blood T cell repertoires in COVID-19. Study-wide background: Researchers got acute and convalescent COVID-19 samples from the United States, Italy and Spain. PBMCs, B-cell-depleted T cells, or T cells provided the cDNA or gDNA that made up the material.

The germline gives CDR1 MNHEY, CDR2 SVGAGI. Unmatched junction bases numbered 4, after V lost 6 bases and J lost 3 bases. The CDR3 consists of 15 residues. Per the original data handling: Estimates of nucleated cell counts were drawn from the amplification of reference gene primers. Assay: immunoSEQ multiplex PCR; the TCRdb copy retains only in-frame clones and omits some. V and J calls and clone size are copied from that table; D and trimming were computed from the DNA. Here the sample spans about 120,000 clones, approximately 87% being singletons. The source material was peripheral blood. The chain couples TRBV6-5 to TRBJ2-2; TRBD1 matches at 10 bases. The receptor was derived from an older man who had recovered from COVID-19. Here the CDR3 reads CASRGGTGDTGELFF. The CDR3, as DNA: TGTGCCAGCAGAGGAGGGACAGGGGACACCGGGGAGCTGTTTTTT.